The 16 T cell receptor beta chains below were found in one sample sequenced in a study of blood T cell repertoires in COVID-19. Some clones are missing from TCRdb's copy, which holds only in-frame ones; the method was immunoSEQ multiplex PCR. The sample lists about 110,000 clones; around 82% were seen once. The sample comprised peripheral blood. The receptors come from a woman aged 45-59 years with acute or convalescent COVID-19.

The chain carries TRBV6-5 and TRBJ2-7, with a weak D call TRBD1 (5 bases). The CDR3 length is 15 residues. With 2 bases removed from V and 2 bases from J, the gap between germline ends came to 13 bases. In germline, CDR1 is MNHEY, CDR2 SVGAGI. In nucleotides, the CDR3 is TGTGCCAGCAGTTACACCTATCGACAGACCTACGAGCAGTACTTC. Protein sequence: CASSYTYRQTYEQYF.

The chain combines TRBV5-4 with TRBJ1-2, with D tentatively TRBD1 (6 bases). Germline values: CDR1 SGHNT, CDR2 YYREEE (reference sequence). Trimming stripped 2 bases from V and 2 bases from J, with 13 bases between. The CDR3 runs to 15 residues. The CDR3 spells CASSFGQTMNYGYTF. CDR3 DNA: TGTGCCAGCAGCTTTGGACAGACTATGAACTATGGCTACACCTTC.

This chain connects TRBV10-2 to TRBJ1-2; D is undetermined. Trimming took off 3 bases at V and 5 bases at J, with 10 bases between the two ends. CDR3 size: 13 residues. Germline V CDR1 and CDR2: WSHSY, SAAADI. The CDR3 DNA is TGCGCCAGCAGTGATTCGAGAAATTATGGCTACACCTTC. The encoded protein is CASSDSRNYGYTF.

The chain carries TRBV19 and TRBJ2-6; D perhaps matches TRBD1 (5 bases). V gave up 5 bases and J gave up 0 bases, with 11 bases separating them. The CDR3 length is 16 residues. The germline V gene has CDR1 LNHDA and CDR2 SQIVND (reference sequence). The CDR3 reads CASSQGRYSGANVLTF. The DNA of the CDR3 is TGTGCCAGTAGTCAGGGCCGCTACTCTGGGGCCAACGTCCTGACTTTC.

This clone was recorded once. The chain uses TRBV10-2 and TRBJ2-2; TRBD1 matches at 8 bases. CDR1 and CDR2 from the germline V gene are WSHSY and SAAADI. The CDR3 covers 14 residues. The J segment lost 7 bases and the V segment lost 9 bases, leaving 10 bases of the junction unmatched. The CDR3 nucleotides read TGCGCCAGTGGACAGGGCCGATCGTTCGGGGAGCTGTTTTTT. It specifies CASGQGRSFGELFF.

CDR3 residues: CAISRTSGGAGEQFF. The CDR3 DNA reads TGTGCCATCAGTCGAACTAGCGGGGGGGCGGGTGAGCAGTTCTTC. The V call is TRBV10-3, the J call TRBJ2-1; 13 bases agree with TRBD2. Germline loops: CDR1 ENHRY, CDR2 SYGVKD. Germline trimming cut 5 bases from V and 9 bases from J; bases unmatched to any gene: 7. The CDR3 runs 15 residues.

CDR3 in amino acids: CASSPLDRPNTEAFF. CDR3 sequence (DNA): TGTGCCAGCAGCCCTTTAGACAGGCCGAACACTGAAGCTTTCTTT. J is TRBJ1-1 and V is TRBV3-1 (or the pseudogene TRBV3-2); D might be TRBD1 (6 bases). The CDR3 contains 15 residues. CDR1 LGHDT and CDR2 YNNKEL come from the germline V gene (reference sequence). V was trimmed by 4 bases and J by 1 base, leaving 13 bases between them.

The V gene is TRBV14, the J gene TRBJ2-1; D call uncertain. This CDR3 is 15 amino acids long. CDR1 and CDR2 (germline): SGHDN, FVKESK. V gave up 4 bases and J gave up 2 bases, with 12 bases separating them. Here the CDR3 reads CASSRDDGAYNEQFF. The CDR3 DNA reads as TGTGCCAGCAGCCGAGACGACGGAGCCTACAATGAGCAGTTCTTC.

The chain couples TRBV30 to TRBJ1-2; the match to TRBD1 covers 7 bases. J was trimmed by 8 bases and V by 0 bases; bases with no gene match: 6. CDR1 is GTSNPN, CDR2 SVGIG, per germline (reference sequence). This CDR3 comprises 13 residues. CDR3 DNA: TGTGCCTGGAGTGTACGAGGGGGCTTAGGCTACACCTTC. It encodes CAWSVRGGLGYTF.

The V and J genes are TRBV10-3 and TRBJ2-1, with D possibly being TRBD1 (6 bases). V was shortened by 8 bases and J by 8 bases, with 13 bases between the two germline ends. In germline, CDR1 is ENHRY, CDR2 SYGVKD. The CDR3 extends over 12 amino acids. The CDR3 sequence is CAIGDIFDEQFF. The CDR3 DNA sequence: TGTGCCATCGGGGACATATTCGATGAGCAGTTCTTC.

The rearrangement uses TRBV5-1 and TRBJ1-6, with D possibly TRBD1 on 5 matching bases. The CDR3 length is 14 residues. Germline CDR1 reads SGHRS; CDR2 reads YFSETQ. Trimming pared 3 bases from V and 9 bases from J, leaving 13 bases between. CDR3 sequence (DNA): TGCGCCAGCAGCTCAATGGGGCAGAGTTCACCCCTCCACTTT. Its translation is CASSSMGQSSPLHF.

The chain combines TRBV7-6 with TRBJ1-2, with no clear D. CDR3 length: 14 residues. V was trimmed by 5 bases and J by 5 bases, leaving 15 bases between them. CDR1 SGHVS and CDR2 FNYEAQ come from the germline V gene. The DNA of the CDR3 is TGTGCCAGCAGCCCGGGAATGCCTGGATATGGCTACACCTTC. Amino acid sequence: CASSPGMPGYGYTF.

This sequence joins TRBV9 and TRBJ2-5, with 12 bases lining up with TRBD2. The length of the CDR3 is 16 residues. Trimming removed 5 bases from V and 1 base from J; junction bases left unmatched: 6. CDR1 is SGDLS and CDR2 is YYNGEE in the germline V gene. This CDR3 is CASSKGLAGTQETQYF. DNA for the CDR3: TGTGCCAGCAGTAAAGGACTAGCGGGGACCCAAGAGACCCAGTACTTC.

This clone was detected only a few times. V and J are TRBV25-1 and TRBJ1-1; D may be TRBD1 (6 bases). The germline gives CDR1 MGHDK, CDR2 SYGVNS. The CDR3 covers 14 residues. V lost 4 bases, J lost 10 bases, and 19 bases lay in between. The CDR3 spells CASSVLSRGGGAFF. CDR3 in DNA: TGTGCCAGCAGTGTATTGTCCAGGGGTGGGGGAGCTTTCTTT.

The chain is built from TRBV10-3 and TRBJ1-1; 9 positions agree with TRBD1. The CDR3 totals 15 residues. After removal of 4 bases from V and 4 bases from J, the junction contained 7 bases not matched to a gene. CDR1 ENHRY and CDR2 SYGVKD come from the germline V gene. For the CDR3, the DNA is TGTGCCATCAGTGTAACCGGGACAGGGTTCACTGAAGCTTTCTTT. This translates into CAISVTGTGFTEAFF.

The gene calls are TRBV6-5 and TRBJ1-6; D ambiguous. CDR3 length equals 14 residues. Germline CDR1 MNHEY, CDR2 SVGAGI. Trimming cost V 2 bases and J 7 bases, with 9 bases left between them. The CDR3 reads CASSYREMNSPLHF. The CDR3 DNA is TGTGCCAGCAGTTACCGGGAAATGAATTCACCCCTCCACTTT.